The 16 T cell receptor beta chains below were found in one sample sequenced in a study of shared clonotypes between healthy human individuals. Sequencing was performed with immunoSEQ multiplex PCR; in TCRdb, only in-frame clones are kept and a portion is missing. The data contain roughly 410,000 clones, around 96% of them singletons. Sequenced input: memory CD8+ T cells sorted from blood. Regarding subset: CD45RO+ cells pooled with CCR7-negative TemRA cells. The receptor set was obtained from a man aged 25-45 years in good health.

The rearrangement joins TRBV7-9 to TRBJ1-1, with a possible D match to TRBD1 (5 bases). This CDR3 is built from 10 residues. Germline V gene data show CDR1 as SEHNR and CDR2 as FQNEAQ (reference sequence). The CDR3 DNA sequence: TGTTCTGGAGGGGACACTGAAGCTTTCTTT. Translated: CSGGDTEAFF.

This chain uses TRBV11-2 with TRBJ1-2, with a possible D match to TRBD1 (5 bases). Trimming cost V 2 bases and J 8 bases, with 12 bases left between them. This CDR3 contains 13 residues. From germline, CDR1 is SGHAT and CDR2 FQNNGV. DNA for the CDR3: TGTGCCAGCAGCTTATCTTCGGGGGAAGGCTACACCTTC. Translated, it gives CASSLSSGEGYTF.

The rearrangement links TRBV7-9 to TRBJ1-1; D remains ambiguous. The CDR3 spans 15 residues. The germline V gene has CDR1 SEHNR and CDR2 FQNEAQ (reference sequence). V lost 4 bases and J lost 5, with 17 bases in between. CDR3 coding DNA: TGTGCCAGCAGCTCCCGGAACCTAGGCATGACTGAAGCTTTCTTT. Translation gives CASSSRNLGMTEAFF.

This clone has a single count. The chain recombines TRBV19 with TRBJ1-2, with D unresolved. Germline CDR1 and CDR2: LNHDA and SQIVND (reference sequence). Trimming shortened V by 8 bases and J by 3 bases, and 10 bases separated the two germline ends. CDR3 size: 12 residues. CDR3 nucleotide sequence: TGTGCCAGTTTAATTAGAGACTATGGCTACACCTTC. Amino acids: CASLIRDYGYTF.

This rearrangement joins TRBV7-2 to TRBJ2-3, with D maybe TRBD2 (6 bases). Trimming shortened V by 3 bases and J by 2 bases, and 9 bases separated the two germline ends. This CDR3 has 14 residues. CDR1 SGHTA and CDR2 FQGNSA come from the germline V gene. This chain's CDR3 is CASSLTRATDTQYF. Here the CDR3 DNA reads TGTGCCAGCAGCTTGACTAGAGCCACAGATACGCAGTATTTT.

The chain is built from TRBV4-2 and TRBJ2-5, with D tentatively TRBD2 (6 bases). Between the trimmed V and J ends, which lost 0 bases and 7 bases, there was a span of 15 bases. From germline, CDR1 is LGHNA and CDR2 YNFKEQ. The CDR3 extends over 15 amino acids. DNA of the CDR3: TGTGCCAGCAGCCAAGACCTGGGGGGAGAGGCGACCCAGTACTTC. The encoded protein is CASSQDLGGEATQYF.

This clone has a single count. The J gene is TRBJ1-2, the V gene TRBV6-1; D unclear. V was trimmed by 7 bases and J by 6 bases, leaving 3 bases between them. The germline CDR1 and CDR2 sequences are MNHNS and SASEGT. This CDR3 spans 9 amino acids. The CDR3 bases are TGTGCCAGCACGGATGGCTACACCTTC. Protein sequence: CASTDGYTF.

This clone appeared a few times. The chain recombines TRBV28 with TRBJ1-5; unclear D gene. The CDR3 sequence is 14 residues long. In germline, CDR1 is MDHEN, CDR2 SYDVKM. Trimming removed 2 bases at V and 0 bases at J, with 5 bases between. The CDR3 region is CASSLGRSNQPQHF. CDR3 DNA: TGTGCCAGCAGTTTAGGTCGTAGCAATCAGCCCCAGCATTTT.

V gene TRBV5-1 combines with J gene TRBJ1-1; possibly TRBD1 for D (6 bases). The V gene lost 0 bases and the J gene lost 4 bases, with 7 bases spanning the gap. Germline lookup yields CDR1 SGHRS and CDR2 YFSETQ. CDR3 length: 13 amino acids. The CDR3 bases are TGCGCCAGCAGCTTGGACAGGGCCACTGAAGCTTTCTTT. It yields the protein CASSLDRATEAFF.

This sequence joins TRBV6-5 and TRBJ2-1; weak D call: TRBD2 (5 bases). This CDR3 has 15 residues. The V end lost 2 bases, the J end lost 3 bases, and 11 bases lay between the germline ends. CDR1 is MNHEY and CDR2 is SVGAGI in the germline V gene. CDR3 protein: CASSYSGSLYNEQFF. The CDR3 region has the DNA TGTGCCAGCAGTTACAGCGGCAGCCTCTACAATGAGCAGTTCTTC.

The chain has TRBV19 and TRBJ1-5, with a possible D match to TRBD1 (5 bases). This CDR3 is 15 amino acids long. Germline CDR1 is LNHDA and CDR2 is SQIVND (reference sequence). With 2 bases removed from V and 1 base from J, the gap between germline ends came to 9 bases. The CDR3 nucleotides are TGTGCCAGTAGTATAAATCAGGGAAGCAATCAGCCCCAGCATTTT. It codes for CASSINQGSNQPQHF.

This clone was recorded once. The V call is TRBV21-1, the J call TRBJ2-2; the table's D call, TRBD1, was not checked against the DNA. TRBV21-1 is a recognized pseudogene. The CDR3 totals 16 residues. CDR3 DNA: TGTGCCAGCAGCAAAGCGTGGCCAGGGCCCCCCGGGGAGCTGTTTTTT. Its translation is CASSKAWPGPPGELFF.

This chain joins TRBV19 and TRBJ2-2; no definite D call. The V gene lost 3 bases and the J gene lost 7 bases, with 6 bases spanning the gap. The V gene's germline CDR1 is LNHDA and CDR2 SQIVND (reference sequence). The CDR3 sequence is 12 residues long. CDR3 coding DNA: TGTGCCAGTAGTATCAGGAACGGGGAGCTGTTTTTT. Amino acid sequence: CASSIRNGELFF.

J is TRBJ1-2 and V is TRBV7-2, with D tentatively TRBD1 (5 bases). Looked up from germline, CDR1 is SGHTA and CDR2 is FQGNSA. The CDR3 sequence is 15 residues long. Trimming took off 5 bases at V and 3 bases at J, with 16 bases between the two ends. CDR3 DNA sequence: TGTGCCAGCAGCGTTAGCAGAGGGGTCGACTATGGCTACACCTTC. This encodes CASSVSRGVDYGYTF. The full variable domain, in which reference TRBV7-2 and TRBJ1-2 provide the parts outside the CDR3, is GAGVSQSPSNKVTEKGKDVELRCDPISGHTALYWYRQSLGQGLEFLIYFQGNSAPDKSGLPSDRFSAERTGGSVSTLTIQRTQQEDSAVYLCASSVSRGVDYGYTFGSGTRLTVV.

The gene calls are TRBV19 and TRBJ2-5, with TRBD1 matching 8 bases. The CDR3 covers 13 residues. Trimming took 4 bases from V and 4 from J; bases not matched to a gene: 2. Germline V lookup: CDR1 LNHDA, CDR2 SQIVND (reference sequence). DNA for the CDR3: TGTGCCAGTAGTAACACAGGGGGAGAGACCCAGTACTTC. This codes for CASSNTGGETQYF.

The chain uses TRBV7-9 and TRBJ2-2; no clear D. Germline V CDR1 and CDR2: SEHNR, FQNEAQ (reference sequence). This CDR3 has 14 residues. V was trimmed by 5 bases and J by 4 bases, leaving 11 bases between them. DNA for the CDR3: TGTGCCAGCAGCGAAAACCTTCTCACCGGGGAGCTGTTTTTT. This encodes CASSENLLTGELFF.